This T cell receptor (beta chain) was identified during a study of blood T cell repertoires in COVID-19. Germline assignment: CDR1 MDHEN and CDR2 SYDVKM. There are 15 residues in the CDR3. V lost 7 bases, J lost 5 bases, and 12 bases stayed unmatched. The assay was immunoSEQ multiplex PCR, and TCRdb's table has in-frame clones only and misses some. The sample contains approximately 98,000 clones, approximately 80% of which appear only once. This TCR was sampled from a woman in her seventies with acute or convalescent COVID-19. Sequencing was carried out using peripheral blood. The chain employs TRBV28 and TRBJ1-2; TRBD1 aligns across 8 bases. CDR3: CASIRTGQVGYGYTF. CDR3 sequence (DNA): TGTGCCAGCATCCGCACGGGACAGGTGGGGTATGGCTACACCTTC.